These 28 T cell receptor beta chains came from one sample sequenced in a study of blood T cell repertoires in COVID-19. Some clones are missing from TCRdb's copy, which holds only in-frame ones; the method was immunoSEQ multiplex PCR. Among under 400,000 clones listed, about 91% were seen once. What was sequenced was peripheral blood. Receptors originate from a woman aged 30 to 39 with COVID-19, enrolled during active disease.

The chain uses TRBV20-1 and TRBJ2-1; unclear D gene. Germline V gene data show CDR1 as DFQATT and CDR2 as SNEGSKA (reference sequence). Trimming cost V 7 bases and J 9 bases, with 13 bases left between them. This CDR3 has 11 amino acids. CDR3 nucleotide sequence: TGCAGTGTTCTTCCAGTTGCTGAGCAGTTCTTC. It translates to CSVLPVAEQFF.

The rearrangement links TRBV5-1 to TRBJ1-4; 9 bases map to TRBD1. The CDR3 has 15 amino acids. In germline, CDR1 is SGHRS, CDR2 YFSETQ. V shed 4 bases, J shed 7 bases, and the junction held 8 bases outside the gene matches. The CDR3 sequence is CASSMYSGQGEKLFF. DNA of the CDR3: TGCGCCAGCAGCATGTACTCGGGACAGGGTGAAAAACTGTTTTTT.

This rearrangement joins TRBV5-4 to TRBJ2-1, with 10 bases identical to TRBD1. Germline CDR1 reads SGHNT; CDR2 reads YYREEE (reference sequence). The J segment lost 1 base and the V segment lost 4 bases, leaving 5 bases of the junction unmatched. The CDR3 loop spans 16 amino acids. Here the CDR3 DNA reads TGTGCCAGCAGCGGAGGACAGGGGGATTCCTACAATGAGCAGTTCTTC. Protein product: CASSGGQGDSYNEQFF.

The rearrangement uses TRBV9 and TRBJ1-2, with 9 bases fitting TRBD1. With V trimmed by 4 bases and J by 4 bases, 8 bases remained unmatched. Germline V gives CDR1 SGDLS, CDR2 YYNGEE. The CDR3 runs 15 residues. CDR3 loop: CASSSPNRGPYGYTF. CDR3 DNA sequence: TGTGCCAGCAGCTCACCGAACAGGGGGCCCTATGGCTACACCTTC.

V is TRBV10-2 and J is TRBJ2-4; 10 bases match TRBD2. The CDR3 contains 19 residues. Germline loops: CDR1 WSHSY, CDR2 SAAADI. V was pared by 3 bases and J by 0 bases, with 11 bases of the junction left unmatched. DNA for the CDR3: TGCGCCAGCAGTGAATTAGCTGAAGCGGGGGGGAGAGCCAAAAACATTCAGTACTTC. It specifies CASSELAEAGGRAKNIQYF.

The chain recombines TRBV4-1 with TRBJ1-6; possibly TRBD1 for D (5 bases). Germline values: CDR1 MGHRA, CDR2 YSYEKL. The ends were cut back, 6 bases at V and 2 bases at J, with 11 bases in the middle. The CDR3 has 15 amino acids. CDR3 sequence (DNA): TGCGCCAGCAGAACCAGGGCCACCTATAATTCACCCCTCCACTTT. It yields the protein CASRTRATYNSPLHF.

This clone has just one count. The chain couples TRBV11-3 to TRBJ1-4; D remains unclear. Trimming shortened V by 1 base and J by 3 bases, and 9 bases separated the two germline ends. The CDR3 has 15 amino acids. Germline V lookup: CDR1 SGHNT, CDR2 YENEEA. The CDR3 loop reads CASSLVRGSNEKLFF. As DNA, the CDR3 is TGTGCCAGCAGCTTAGTTCGCGGATCTAATGAAAAACTGTTTTTT. Full variable domain (outside the CDR3, taken from reference TRBV11-3 and TRBJ1-4): EAGVVQSPRYKIIEKKQPVAFWCNPISGHNTLYWYLQNLGQGPELLIRYENEEAVDDSQLPKDRFSAERLKGVDSTLKIQPAELGDSAVYLCASSLVRGSNEKLFFGSGTQLSVL.

The gene calls are TRBV7-9 and TRBJ1-2; unclear D gene. Trimming left V 5 bases short and J 2 bases short, with 3 bases between. In germline, CDR1 is SEHNR, CDR2 FQNEAQ (reference sequence). The CDR3 is 11 residues long. The CDR3 nucleotides read TGTGCCAGCAGCCAGAACTATGGCTACACCTTC. This gives the protein CASSQNYGYTF.

The V gene is TRBV15, the J gene TRBJ1-2, with 7 bases fitting TRBD1. Germline values: CDR1 LNHNV, CDR2 YYDKDF (reference sequence). The V gene end was trimmed by 4 bases and the J gene end by 3 bases; junction bases not matched to a gene: 8. The CDR3 runs to 15 residues. In DNA, the CDR3 is TGTGCCACCAGCACTCCGGGACAGACACACTATGGCTACACCTTC. Its protein product is CATSTPGQTHYGYTF.

This clone was seen a handful of times. The V and J genes are TRBV9 and TRBJ1-1, with D perhaps TRBD1 (5 bases). Germline lookup yields CDR1 SGDLS and CDR2 YYNGEE. This CDR3 is built from 14 residues. V shed 0 bases and J shed 5 bases, with 11 bases lying between them. The CDR3 spells CASSVVVGGTEAFF. Written as DNA, the CDR3 is TGTGCCAGCAGCGTAGTGGTGGGGGGAACTGAAGCTTTCTTT. The full variable domain, rest sourced from reference TRBV9 and TRBJ1-1, is DSGVTQTPKHLITATGQRVTLRCSPRSGDLSVYWYQQSLDQGLQFLIQYYNGEERAKGNILERFSAQQFPDLHSELNLSSLELGDSALYFCASSVVVGGTEAFFGQGTRLTVV.

The rearrangement joins TRBV19 to TRBJ1-1; 7 bases align to TRBD1. V gave up 6 bases and J gave up 0 bases; unmatched junction bases: 13. Per the germline V gene, CDR1 is LNHDA and CDR2 is SQIVND (reference sequence). The CDR3 has 17 residues. Here the CDR3 reads CASRNPRQGRVNTEAFF. CDR3 nucleotides: TGTGCCAGTAGGAACCCTCGACAGGGTCGGGTGAACACTGAAGCTTTCTTT.

The sample holds a few counts of this clone. The J gene is TRBJ1-2, the V gene TRBV6-5; the match to TRBD1 covers 7 bases. The length of the CDR3 is 14 residues. CDR1 MNHEY and CDR2 SVGAGI come from the germline V gene. V shed 2 bases, J shed 3 bases, and the junction held 3 bases outside the gene matches. The CDR3 reads CASSYARGDYGYTF. The DNA for the CDR3 is TGTGCCAGCAGTTACGCCAGGGGGGACTATGGCTACACCTTC.

V is TRBV7-3 and J is TRBJ2-3; D call uncertain. CDR1 is SGHTA, CDR2 FQGTGA, per germline. The length of the CDR3 is 13 residues. Trimming cost V 1 base and J 5 bases, with 7 bases left between them. CDR3 coding DNA: TGTGCCAGCAGCTTAATTTCCGGAGATACGCAGTATTTT. It codes for CASSLISGDTQYF.

This clone has only a few counts. The chain links TRBV11-2 to TRBJ1-4; TRBD1 is a possible D gene (5 bases). The CDR3 extends over 13 amino acids. V lost 2 bases and J lost 5, with 6 bases in between. Germline V gene lookup returns CDR1 SGHAT and CDR2 FQNNGV. In nucleotides, the CDR3 is TGTGCCAGCAGCTTACGACAGAATGAAAAACTGTTTTTT. It encodes CASSLRQNEKLFF. The variable domain in full, with the rest retrieved from reference TRBV11-2 and TRBJ1-4, is EAGVAQSPRYKIIEKRQSVAFWCNPISGHATLYWYQQILGQGPKLLIQFQNNGVVDDSQLPKDRFSAERLKGVDSTLKIQPAKLEDSAVYLCASSLRQNEKLFFGSGTQLSVL.

The chain uses TRBV5-4 and TRBJ1-1; D call uncertain. V was cut by 3 bases and J by 11 bases, with 17 bases left in between. Germline V lookup: CDR1 SGHNT, CDR2 YYREEE (reference sequence). The CDR3 is made up of 13 amino acids. CDR3 coding DNA: TGTGCCAGCAGCTCGACCGAGGGCCGGGTCGCTTTCTTT. It encodes CASSSTEGRVAFF.

This clone was found many times. This chain connects TRBV5-1 to TRBJ2-1; the match to TRBD2 covers 7 bases. CDR1 and CDR2 from the germline V gene are SGHRS and YFSETQ. This CDR3 is built from 13 residues. J was trimmed by 9 bases and V by 4 bases; bases with no gene match: 7. The DNA for the CDR3 is TGCGCCAGCAGCGAACTAGCGCGTGGTGAGCAGTTCTTC. Protein product: CASSELARGEQFF.

This clone was counted only a few times. The chain employs TRBV5-6 and TRBJ2-1, with 12 positions matching TRBD2. The length of the CDR3 is 19 residues. The germline V gene has CDR1 SGHDT and CDR2 YYEEEE. J lost 6 bases, V lost 0 bases, and 13 bases had no gene match. The CDR3 sequence is CASSLEGSSGGASGNEQFF. Written as DNA, the CDR3 is TGTGCCAGCAGCTTGGAAGGGTCTAGCGGGGGGGCTTCAGGCAATGAGCAGTTCTTC.

This clone was seen only a few times. J is TRBJ2-3 and V is TRBV5-4; perhaps TRBD1 as D (6 bases). Trimming stripped 4 bases from V and 3 bases from J, with 12 bases between. This CDR3 spans 14 amino acids. The germline V gene encodes CDR1 SGHNT and CDR2 YYREEE (reference sequence). CDR3 DNA sequence: TGTGCCAGCAGCGGACAGAGGGGGACAGATACGCAGTATTTT. This codes for CASSGQRGTDTQYF.

This chain connects TRBV6-5 to TRBJ1-1, with D maybe TRBD1 (6 bases). V was pared by 8 bases and J by 8 bases, with 9 bases between. The CDR3 is 10 residues long. In germline, CDR1 is MNHEY, CDR2 SVGAGI. CDR3 DNA: TGTGCCAGCGGGGGGGCGGAAGCTTTCTTT. This encodes CASGGAEAFF.

J is TRBJ1-4 and V is TRBV7-9, with 9 bases that match TRBD1. This CDR3 has 15 residues. CDR1 SEHNR and CDR2 FQNEAQ come from the germline V gene (reference sequence). V dropped 4 bases and J dropped 3; count of bases not matched to a gene: 3. CDR3 nucleotide sequence: TGTGCCAGCAGCTCGGGACAGGGAGCTAATGAAAAACTGTTTTTT. The encoded protein is CASSSGQGANEKLFF.

The genes are TRBV15 and TRBJ2-3; 16 positions match TRBD2. Looked up from germline, CDR1 is LNHNV and CDR2 is YYDKDF (reference sequence). The CDR3 contains 16 residues. V shed 5 bases, J shed 9 bases, and the junction held 8 bases outside the gene matches. The DNA for the CDR3 is TGTGCCACCAGCTGGGGACTAGCGGGGGGGTCGGGGACGCAGTATTTT. This codes for CATSWGLAGGSGTQYF.

The V and J genes are TRBV10-2 and TRBJ1-2, with no clear D. CDR3 size: 14 residues. Germline CDR1 WSHSY, CDR2 SAAADI. V was pared by 0 bases and J by 4 bases, with 9 bases between. In nucleotides, the CDR3 is TGCGCCAGCAGTGAGTCGCCAGGAGGCTATGGCTACACCTTC. It translates to CASSESPGGYGYTF.

The V call is TRBV7-6, the J call TRBJ2-3; 8 nucleotides line up with TRBD2. The V and J ends lost 4 bases and 4 bases, in that order; junction bases with no gene match: 10. Looked up from germline, CDR1 is SGHVS and CDR2 is FNYEAQ. CDR3 length: 16 amino acids. CDR3 protein: CASSSIAGSNPDTQYF. The DNA of the CDR3 is TGTGCCAGCAGCTCTATAGCGGGGAGCAACCCAGATACGCAGTATTTT. The full variable domain, rest sourced from reference TRBV7-6 and TRBJ2-3, is GAGVSQSPRYKVTKRGQDVALRCDPISGHVSLYWYRQALGQGPEFLTYFNYEAQQDKSGLPNDRFSAERPEGSISTLTIQRTEQRDSAMYRCASSSIAGSNPDTQYFGPGTRLTVL.

The V call is TRBV5-8, the J call TRBJ2-2, with D perhaps TRBD2 (6 bases). Trimming removed 4 bases from V and 6 bases from J, with 16 bases in between. Germline V gene lookup returns CDR1 SGHTS and CDR2 YDEGEE. The CDR3 covers 15 residues. In nucleotides, the CDR3 is TGTGCCAGCAGCGCACCGCGGAGGGTGGCCGGGGAGCTGTTTTTT. It translates to CASSAPRRVAGELFF.

This clone was seen only a few times. This chain uses TRBV6-1 with TRBJ1-5; 8 nucleotides align to TRBD1. Germline V gene sequence: CDR1 MNHNS, CDR2 SASEGT. V shed 3 bases and J 2 bases; nucleotides not matched to a gene: 3. CDR3 length: 15 amino acids. CDR3 in DNA: TGTGCCAGCAGTGACGGACAGGGTCGCAATCAGCCCCAGCATTTT. Its protein product is CASSDGQGRNQPQHF.

J is TRBJ1-5 and V is TRBV24-1; the D gene is possibly TRBD1 (6 bases). The CDR3 totals 16 residues. Germline V CDR1 and CDR2: KGHDR, SFDVKD. Trimming removed 3 bases at V and 7 bases at J, with 18 bases between. The CDR3 sequence is CATSDPSRGGGQPQHF. In nucleotides, the CDR3 is TGTGCCACCAGTGATCCCTCCAGGGGCGGCGGGCAGCCCCAGCATTTT.

The CDR3 sequence is CASSSDTSYEQYV. CDR3 DNA sequence: TGTGCCAGCAGCTCCGACACCTCCTACGAGCAGTACGTC. The V call is TRBV5-4, the J call TRBJ2-7; D is undetermined. CDR3 length: 13 amino acids. V lost 3 bases and J 0 bases, leaving 7 bases between the germline ends. CDR1 is SGHNT and CDR2 is YYREEE in the germline V gene (reference sequence).

The chain employs TRBV19 and TRBJ1-3, with D possibly TRBD1 on 6 matching bases. Trimming shortened V by 0 bases and J by 0 bases, and 18 bases separated the two germline ends. The CDR3 has 19 residues. CDR1 is LNHDA and CDR2 is SQIVND in the germline V gene (reference sequence). CDR3 region: CASSIEAGAGAPSGNTIYF. CDR3 nucleotides: TGTGCCAGTAGTATAGAGGCGGGGGCAGGGGCCCCCTCTGGAAACACCATATATTTT.